A single sample gave rise to the 5 T cell receptor beta chains below, sequenced in a study of shared clonotypes between healthy human individuals. Clones were sequenced by immunoSEQ multiplex PCR, and TCRdb holds only the in-frame ones, with some missing. The sample has more than 2 million clones, almost 96% seen once. The sequenced sample was naive CD4+ T cells sorted from blood. Described subset: CD45RA+ positively selected. The receptors here all came from a man aged 18 to 30 in good health.

The sample holds one count of this clone. This chain joins TRBV5-5 and TRBJ2-7; no definite D call. V was cut by 6 bases and J by 1 base, with 17 bases left in between. CDR1 is SGHKS and CDR2 is YYEKEE in the germline V gene (reference sequence). The CDR3 consists of 15 residues. CDR3 protein: CASTLDPIGSYEQYF. The CDR3 nucleotides are TGTGCCAGCACCCTGGATCCAATAGGATCCTACGAGCAGTACTTC. Using reference TRBV5-5 and TRBJ2-7 for the parts outside the CDR3, the full variable domain is DAGVTQSPTHLIKTRGQQVTLRCSPISGHKSVSWYQQVLGQGPQFIFQYYEKEERGRGNFPDRFSARQFPNYSSELNVNALLLGDSALYLCASTLDPIGSYEQYFGPGTRLTVT.

The V and J genes are TRBV5-1 and TRBJ1-1; possibly TRBD1 for D (6 bases). V was pared by 4 bases and J by 3 bases, with 13 bases between. The CDR3 runs to 14 residues. Germline CDR1 SGHRS, CDR2 YFSETQ. CDR3 bases: TGCGCCAGCAGCAAAGTTGACAGGTACACTGAAGCTTTCTTT. It yields the protein CASSKVDRYTEAFF. Drawing the rest from reference TRBV5-1 and TRBJ1-1, the complete variable domain is KAGVTQTPRYLIKTRGQQVTLSCSPISGHRSVSWYQQTPGQGLQFLFEYFSETQRNKGNFPGRFSGRQFSNSRSEMNVSTLELGDSALYLCASSKVDRYTEAFFGQGTRLTVV.

Points on this clone: The same CDR3 also results from other DNA sequences found in this sample. The chain is built from TRBV27 and TRBJ1-1; TRBD1 aligns across 8 bases. V trimming: 6 bases; J trimming: 1 base; junction bases outside the gene matches: 4. This CDR3 has 14 amino acids. The germline V gene has CDR1 MNHEY and CDR2 SMNVEV (reference sequence). CDR3 DNA sequence: TGTGCCAGCAGCTTTGGGACAGGGAACACTGAAGCTTTCTTT. As protein: CASSFGTGNTEAFF.

This chain links TRBV2 with TRBJ1-2; perhaps TRBD1 as D (5 bases). V was cut by 5 bases and J by 5 bases, with 18 bases left in between. From germline, CDR1 is SNHLY and CDR2 FYNNEI. The CDR3 is 15 residues long. This CDR3 is CASSLRQWERYGYTF. CDR3 DNA sequence: TGTGCCAGCAGTCTCCGACAGTGGGAGAGGTATGGCTACACCTTC.

The chain employs TRBV5-1 and TRBJ1-2, with TRBD1 matching over 10 bases. V trimming: 4 bases; J trimming: 3 bases; junction bases outside the gene matches: 15. The CDR3 sequence is 18 residues long. Germline V gives CDR1 SGHRS, CDR2 YFSETQ. CDR3 DNA: TGCGCCAGCAGCCTAACGCCGGTTGACAGGGGGCGAGACTATGGCTACACCTTC. It encodes CASSLTPVDRGRDYGYTF. Supplemented by reference TRBV5-1 and TRBJ1-2, the full variable domain reads KAGVTQTPRYLIKTRGQQVTLSCSPISGHRSVSWYQQTPGQGLQFLFEYFSETQRNKGNFPGRFSGRQFSNSRSEMNVSTLELGDSALYLCASSLTPVDRGRDYGYTFGSGTRLTVV.